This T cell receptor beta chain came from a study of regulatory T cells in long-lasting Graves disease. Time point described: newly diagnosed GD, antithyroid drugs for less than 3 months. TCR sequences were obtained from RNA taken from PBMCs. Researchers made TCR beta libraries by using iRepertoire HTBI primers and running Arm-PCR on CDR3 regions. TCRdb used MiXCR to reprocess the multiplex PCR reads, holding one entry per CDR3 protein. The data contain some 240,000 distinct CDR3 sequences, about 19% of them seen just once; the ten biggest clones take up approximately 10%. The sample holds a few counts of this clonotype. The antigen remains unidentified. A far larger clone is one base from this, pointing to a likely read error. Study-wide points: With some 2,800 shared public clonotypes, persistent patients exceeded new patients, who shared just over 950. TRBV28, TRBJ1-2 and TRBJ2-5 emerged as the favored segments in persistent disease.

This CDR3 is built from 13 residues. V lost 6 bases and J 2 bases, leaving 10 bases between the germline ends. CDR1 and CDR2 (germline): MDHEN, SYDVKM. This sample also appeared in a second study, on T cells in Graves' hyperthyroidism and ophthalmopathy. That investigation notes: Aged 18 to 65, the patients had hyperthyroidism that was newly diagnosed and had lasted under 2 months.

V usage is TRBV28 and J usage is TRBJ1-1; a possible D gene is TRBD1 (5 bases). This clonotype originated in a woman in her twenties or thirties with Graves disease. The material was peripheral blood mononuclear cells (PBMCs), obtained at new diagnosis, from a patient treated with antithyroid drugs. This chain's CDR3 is CASRGRINTEAFF. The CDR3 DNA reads TGTGCCAGCAGGGGACGGATCAACACTGAAGCTTTCTTT.